This T cell receptor beta chain was profiled in a study of T cells in Graves' hyperthyroidism and ophthalmopathy. General study points: Ophthalmopathy was model-predicted a median roughly 6.2 months pre-onset. Also found in blood were most expanded thyroid clonotypes above 0.001. Ophthalmopathy was distinguished from stable hyperthyroidism by 13 V-J signatures.

This CDR3 region has 12 residues. Trimming shortened V by 5 bases and J by 6 bases, and 10 bases separated the two germline ends. It was RNA transcripts that yielded the amplified TCR beta CDR3 regions. HTBI primers were the set used in a first-round RT-PCR of the TCR CDR3. A single record per CDR3 protein comes from TCRdb applying MiXCR to the multiplex PCR reads. The data contain roughly 550,000 distinct CDR3 sequences, 15% to 20% of them singletons. This clonotype was detected many times. The antigen is unknown. Ophthalmopathy cases scored 3 or more on the Clinical Activity Score and 4 or more on NOSPECS grade, with duration below 3 months.

The rearrangement joins TRBV12-3 or TRBV12-4 to TRBJ1-1; D remains unclear. The sample consisted of blood. This sequence was found in a woman aged 25-40 years with Graves' ophthalmopathy. The CDR3 here is CASSHVVAEAFF. The CDR3 nucleotides are TGTGCCAGCAGTCACGTGGTGGCTGAAGCTTTCTTT.